This TCR beta chain was recovered during a study of blood T cell repertoires in COVID-19. V was shortened by 6 bases and J by 2 bases, with 11 bases between the two germline ends. CDR1 is MNHEY and CDR2 is SMNVEV in the germline V gene (reference sequence). This CDR3 comprises 14 residues. Study members were between about 18 and 95 years old and lived in over 20 US regions. Clones were read by immunoSEQ multiplex PCR, and TCRdb kept only the in-frame ones, dropping some. The table has some 270,000 clones, about 82% seen once; the top ten hold about 9.3%. The chain has TRBV27 and TRBJ1-5; possibly TRBD1 for D (6 bases). This TCR was recovered from a woman aged 50 to 65 with acute COVID-19. The sample was PBMCs or T cells enriched from blood (not recorded which). The CDR3 protein is CASRRTAGNQPQHF. CDR3 bases: TGTGCCAGCAGACGGACAGCGGGCAATCAGCCCCAGCATTTT.